This entry lists 16 T cell receptor beta chains sequenced from one sample in a study of T cells in women clearing cervical HPV infection. Clones were sequenced by immunoSEQ multiplex PCR, and TCRdb holds only the in-frame ones, with some missing. The specimen's table records 36,000 or so clones. The sequencing sample was made of blood buffy coat. Receptors originate from a woman between 18 and 70 years old with a cervical HPV16 infection that either progressed to CIN3+ or cleared (not recorded which).

Incomplete CDR3 DNA: TGCAGTGCTAGAGTCCCCGGGACAGGGTCCAGAAACACC. Amino acid sequence: CSARVPGTGSRNT. The full CDR3 protein reads CSARVPGTGSRNTIYF. The chain is built from TRBV20-1 and TRBJ1-3, with 9 nucleotides matching TRBD1. The read falls 3 residues short of the CDR3 end, and the missing part is taken from the germline J gene. The CDR3 covers 16 residues. From germline, CDR1 is DFQATT and CDR2 SNEGSKA (reference sequence). V was clipped by 1 base and J by 5 bases; unmatched bases: 9.

Points on this clone: The CDR3 end falls 3 residues outside the read, so it is completed with the germline J gene. V gene TRBV5-1 combines with J gene TRBJ2-4, with D perhaps TRBD2 (5 bases). This CDR3 comprises 16 residues. Germline V lookup: CDR1 SGHRS, CDR2 YFSETQ. Partial CDR3 DNA: TGCGCCAGCAGCTTGGGAACCAGGATAGAGGGCTATGGT. It translates to CASSLGTRIEGYG. The full CDR3 protein reads CASSLGTRIEGYGQYF.

With respect to this clone: The read gets to within 3 residues of the CDR3 end, and the germline J gene fills in the rest. This chain links TRBV5-5 with TRBJ2-7; TRBD1 is a possible D gene (6 bases). This CDR3 has 15 amino acids. Germline V CDR1 and CDR2: SGHKS, YYEKEE (reference sequence). The germline V and J ends were trimmed by 1 base and 5 bases, with 16 bases remaining between them. The sequenced part of the CDR3 DNA is TGTGCCAGCAGCTTGTGGGGCACAGGGTTCGACGAG. Translating it yields CASSLWGTGFDE. The whole CDR3 sequence reads CASSLWGTGFDEQYF.

Remarks on this clone: The read is 3 residues too short to cover the CDR3 end, so that end is filled in from the germline J gene. The chain couples TRBV7-3 to TRBJ2-3; 7 nucleotides match TRBD2. CDR3 size: 16 residues. V lost 3 bases, J lost 0 bases, and 6 bases stayed unmatched. The V gene's germline CDR1 is SGHTA and CDR2 FQGTGA. The CDR3 sequence is CASSLNGGFSTDTQYF. CDR3 DNA (partial): TGTGCCAGCAGCTTGAACGGGGGGTTTAGCACAGATACG.

As concerns this clone: Read data end 3 residues before the CDR3 end; the end is taken from the germline J gene. The V and J genes are TRBV30 and TRBJ1-4; D possibly corresponds to TRBD1 (5 bases). CDR1 and CDR2 (germline): GTSNPN, SVGIG (reference sequence). This CDR3 spans 16 amino acids. CDR3 bases read: TGTGCCTGGATACCTCAGAGCCCAGCTGGGGCCAACGTA. Translating it yields CAWIPQSPAGANV. The complete CDR3 reads CAWIPQSPAGANVLFF.

In the case of this clone: The CDR3 goes on 3 residues after the read ends, and that part is filled in from the germline J gene. The chain recombines TRBV7-6 with TRBJ2-4; D remains ambiguous. The CDR3 has 16 amino acids. Germline V gives CDR1 SGHVS, CDR2 FNYEAQ. The chain's CDR3 is CASSPPSRAFNYGQYF. The CDR3 DNA, read in part, is TGTGCCAGCAGCCCCCCTTCCCGCGCCTTTAACTATGGT.

As concerns this clone: Read sequence stops 3 residues before the CDR3 end, and the germline J gene provides the missing end. Other DNA sequences in the sample encode the same CDR3. This chain uses TRBV7-6 with TRBJ1-3; D unresolved. The ends were cut back, 1 base at V and 4 bases at J, with 8 bases in the middle. Per germline, CDR1 SGHVS and CDR2 FNYEAQ. This CDR3 has 14 residues. CDR3 in amino acids: CASSLVGSGNTIYF. CDR3 bases read: TGTGCCAGCAGCTTAGTCGGGTCCGGAAACACC.

With regard to this clone: From the germline J gene comes the end of the CDR3, since the read stops 3 residues before it. The rearrangement uses TRBV6-1 and TRBJ1-1; a possible D gene is TRBD1 (6 bases). V was shortened by 1 base and J by 6 bases, with 21 bases between the two germline ends. Germline V gives CDR1 MNHNS, CDR2 SASEGT. The CDR3 contains 17 residues. The CDR3 reads CASSEEGRGVRRPEAFF. CDR3 bases read: TGTGCCAGCAGTGAAGAGGGCAGGGGTGTAAGGAGGCCTGAA.

Notes on this clone: The CDR3 end lies 3 residues beyond the end of the read and is filled in from the germline J gene. The chain employs TRBV7-9 and TRBJ1-5; no clear D. Trimming removed 3 bases at V and 5 bases at J, with 5 bases between. The CDR3 has 12 residues. CDR1 is SEHNR and CDR2 is FQNEAQ in the germline V gene (reference sequence). The CDR3 spells CASSLGDQPQHF. The CDR3 bases that were read are TGTGCCAGCAGCTTGGGCGATCAGCCC. Drawing the rest from reference TRBV7-9 and TRBJ1-5, the complete variable domain is DTGVSQNPRHKITKRGQNVTFRCDPISEHNRLYWYRQTLGQGPEFLTYFQNEAQLEKSRLLSDRFSAERPKGSFSTLEIQRTEQGDSAMYLCASSLGDQPQHFGDGTRLSIL.

Of note for this clone: The read gets to within 3 residues of the CDR3 end, and the germline J gene fills in the rest. The J gene is TRBJ2-7, the V gene TRBV7-2, with D perhaps matching TRBD1 (6 bases). Trimming cost V 0 bases and J 3 bases, with 15 bases left between them. Germline V gene sequence: CDR1 SGHTA, CDR2 FQGNSA. The CDR3 has 16 amino acids. CDR3 sequence reads: CASSLAVTGLVYEQYF. The sequenced part of the CDR3 DNA is TGTGCCAGCAGCTTAGCGGTAACAGGGCTAGTCTACGAG.

Of note for this clone: The CDR3 end is not reached by the read, which stops 3 residues before it; the germline J gene fills it in. The V and J genes are TRBV19 and TRBJ2-1; perhaps TRBD2 as D (6 bases). Trimming took 5 bases from V and 7 from J, leaving 15 bases between them. The CDR3 extends over 14 amino acids. Looked up from germline, CDR1 is LNHDA and CDR2 is SQIVND (reference sequence). CDR3 sequence reads: CASSSRLGANEQFF. CDR3 DNA (partial): TGTGCCAGTAGTTCCCGACTAGGAGCTAATGAG.

Remarks on this clone: The CDR3 end falls 3 residues outside the read, so it is completed with the germline J gene. The V call is TRBV5-5, the J call TRBJ2-7; TRBD2 might be the D (5 bases). The CDR3 runs 14 residues. Germline CDR1 reads SGHKS; CDR2 reads YYEKEE (reference sequence). V shed 0 bases and J shed 2 bases, with 9 bases lying between them. CDR3 DNA, as far as it was read: TGTGCCAGCAGCTTGGCAGGACTGCCCTACGAG. As protein: CASSLAGLPYE. The full CDR3 protein is CASSLAGLPYEQYF.

The sequenced CDR3 bases are TGTGCCAGTACCCTAATAGCCGGGACAGATGGAGGC. Protein: CASTLIAGTDGG. The entire CDR3 sequence reads CASTLIAGTDGGYTF. The chain combines TRBV19 with TRBJ1-2, with 7 nucleotides matching TRBD1. The read terminates 3 residues ahead of where the CDR3 ends, so the germline J gene completes it. This CDR3 comprises 15 residues. Germline lookup yields CDR1 LNHDA and CDR2 SQIVND (reference sequence).

A note on this clone: The sequenced fragment ends 3 residues before the CDR3 boundary, so the rest is inferred from the germline J gene. The V and J genes are TRBV7-9 and TRBJ1-1; D perhaps matches TRBD1 (6 bases). Trimming cost V 5 bases and J 1 base, with 14 bases left between them. CDR3 length equals 15 residues. The germline V gene has CDR1 SEHNR and CDR2 FQNEAQ (reference sequence). The CDR3 spells CASSGRQDGNTEAFF. The sequenced part of the CDR3 DNA is TGTGCCAGCAGCGGGCGACAGGATGGGAACACTGAA.

The part of the CDR3 DNA that was read is TGCAGTGCTCCGGACAGGGGGTCTGGGGCCAACGTG. Amino acid sequence: CSAPDRGSGANV. The whole CDR3 protein reads CSAPDRGSGANVLFF. The rearrangement uses TRBV20-1 and TRBJ2-2, with 10 bases fitting TRBD1. The CDR3 is cut off 3 residues early in the read; its end comes from the germline J gene. Per germline, CDR1 DFQATT and CDR2 SNEGSKA (reference sequence). The CDR3 length is 15 residues.

Note on this clone: The read ends 3 residues early relative to the CDR3; the germline J gene fills the gap. This chain connects TRBV18 to TRBJ2-7, with D maybe TRBD1 (6 bases). This CDR3 spans 15 amino acids. V was pared by 3 bases and J by 3 bases, with 15 bases between. The germline gives CDR1 KGHSH, CDR2 LQKENI. CDR3 bases read: TGTGCCAGCTCACCGGGGGCAGGGTCCTACTACGAG. It translates to CASSPGAGSYYE. The entire CDR3 protein reads CASSPGAGSYYEQYF.